This paragraph covers one T cell receptor beta chain sequence. Its antigen is as yet unknown. CDR1 KGHDR and CDR2 SFDVKD come from the germline V gene. The length of the CDR3 is 16 residues. With V trimmed by 5 bases and J by 2 bases, 7 bases remained unmatched. CD4+ T cells that had been cultured provided DNA sequenced with the Oncomine TCR Beta short-read assay. Cultures of CD4+ T cells served as the source for extracting genomic DNA. TCRdb independently ran MiXCR on the PCR reads; one entry per CDR3 protein. The profile shows approximately 9,000 distinct CDR3 sequences, approximately 30% of them singletons. This sample was included in a study of vaccination and CD4 T cells after COVID-19. General observations from the study: Relatively small numbers of convalescent patients were studied, with no early post-infection timepoints included.

Described treatment: roughly ten-day PBMC culture with coronavirus spike peptide pools or control peptides (ViraFEST assay). The collection of CD4+ T cells from the unexposed donor took place before the COVID-19 pandemic (2011-2018). This chain joins TRBV24-1 and TRBJ2-5; 10 bases map to TRBD1. The material sequenced was CD4+ T cells from blood, cultured in vitro. The sequence came from a human donor in good health. DNA for the CDR3: TGTGCCACCAGTGGGGGACAGGGGCCTCCTCAAGAGACCCAGTACTTC. Translated, it gives CATSGGQGPPQETQYF.